This T cell receptor beta chain was profiled in a study of T cell responses to AZD1222 COVID-19 vaccine. The CDR3 sequence is 13 residues long. Trimming took 2 bases from V and 8 from J, leaving 12 bases between them. TCRdb keeps only in-frame clones here, not all; method: immunoSEQ multiplex PCR. Of approximately 160,000 clones in the sample, around 94% were seen once. The source material was peripheral blood, sampled 28 days after the second AZD1222 dose. The sequence came from an adult who received the AZD1222 COVID-19 vaccine. The chain employs TRBV12-3 or TRBV12-4 and TRBJ1-2; D perhaps matches TRBD1 (5 bases). The CDR3 coding sequence is TGTGCCAGCAGTTTACGGGACCTACTAGGCTACACCTTC. It is translated as CASSLRDLLGYTF.